This T cell receptor (beta chain) was found in a study of T cell responses to AZD1222 COVID-19 vaccine. Study-wide points: Seropositive AZD1222 recipients at baseline numbered only five or six. Spike-spanning, vaccine-associated CD4 TCRs were dominant at 160-218 and 743-854. Scientists sampled the repertoires only once the peak T cell response had passed.

Looked up from germline, CDR1 is SGDLS and CDR2 is YYNGEE. The CDR3 spans 14 residues. The J segment lost 2 bases and the V segment lost 0 bases, leaving 0 bases of the junction unmatched. Assay: immunoSEQ multiplex PCR; the TCRdb copy retains only in-frame clones and omits some. The sample yields about 64,000 clones, about four fifths seen once. Points on this clone: Its matching antigen is unknown.

The receptor comes from an adult who received the AZD1222 COVID-19 vaccine. The sequences come from peripheral blood, collected 28 days after the second AZD1222 dose. The chain uses TRBV9 and TRBJ2-5, with 8 nucleotides matching TRBD1. This chain's CDR3 is CASSVDRGQETQYF. For the CDR3, the DNA is TGTGCCAGCAGCGTAGACAGGGGGCAAGAGACCCAGTACTTC.